A single sample gave rise to the 7 T cell receptor beta chains below, sequenced in a study of T cell changes during pregnancy in multiple sclerosis. Here immunoSEQ multiplex PCR was the method, and the copy in TCRdb shows in-frame clones only, minus some. The sample includes roughly 30,000 clones, 89% seen only once; the top ten take approximately 6.8%. The sample here was CD8+ T cells from peripheral blood mononuclear cells, taken after pregnancy. The receptors shown here come from a female donor with multiple sclerosis, enrolled in a pregnancy study.

This clone showed up just once. The chain recombines TRBV4-1 with TRBJ2-6; D is perhaps TRBD1 (6 bases). Trimming took 4 bases from V and 1 from J, leaving 11 bases between them. Germline V gene lookup returns CDR1 MGHRA and CDR2 YSYEKL. The CDR3 length is 16 residues. The CDR3 bases are TGCGCCAGCAGCCTCCCGAGGGGGTCTGGGGCCAACGTCCTGACTTTC. Protein sequence: CASSLPRGSGANVLTF.

The rearrangement joins TRBV27 to TRBJ2-1; D might be TRBD2 (6 bases). V gave up 3 bases and J gave up 3 bases, with 9 bases separating them. This CDR3 region has 14 residues. From germline, CDR1 is MNHEY and CDR2 SMNVEV (reference sequence). The CDR3: CASSFRRDYNEQFF. DNA of the CDR3: TGTGCCAGCAGTTTCAGGCGGGACTACAATGAGCAGTTCTTC.

In DNA form, the CDR3 reads TGTGCCAGCAGCTTAACGGGGGATGAGCAGTTCTTC. It codes for CASSLTGDEQFF. The chain joins TRBV5-4 to TRBJ2-1; TRBD2 is a possible D gene (6 bases). This CDR3 has 12 amino acids. Germline V gene lookup returns CDR1 SGHNT and CDR2 YYREEE (reference sequence). Trimming pared 2 bases from V and 8 bases from J, leaving 8 bases between.

The V gene is TRBV5-1, the J gene TRBJ1-1; D is ambiguous. The V gene lost 2 bases and the J gene lost 3 bases, with 14 bases spanning the gap. This CDR3 is 15 amino acids long. Germline V gene lookup returns CDR1 SGHRS and CDR2 YFSETQ. The chain's CDR3 is CASSFYSGSDTEAFF. The CDR3 bases are TGCGCCAGCAGCTTTTATTCCGGGTCGGACACTGAAGCTTTCTTT.

The chain employs TRBV5-6 and TRBJ1-1; TRBD1 matches at 8 bases. Germline loops: CDR1 SGHDT, CDR2 YYEEEE. V trimming: 0 bases; J trimming: 10 bases; junction bases outside the gene matches: 8. This CDR3 has 14 residues. The CDR3 region has the DNA TGTGCCAGCAGCTTGGCAGGGGGCGGCCTCGGAGCTTTCTTT. It specifies CASSLAGGGLGAFF.

The V and J genes are TRBV29-1 and TRBJ2-3; TRBD2 aligns across 10 bases. The CDR3 loop spans 16 amino acids. CDR1 is SQVTM, CDR2 ANQGSEA, per germline. V dropped 4 bases and J dropped 0; count of bases not matched to a gene: 7. The CDR3 bases are TGCAGCGTTGCCTACCCACTAGCGGGGAGCACAGATACGCAGTATTTT. Its translation: CSVAYPLAGSTDTQYF.

This chain uses TRBV19 with TRBJ2-5, with D possibly TRBD2 on 6 matching bases. V shed 6 bases and J shed 7 bases, with 9 bases lying between them. The CDR3 length is 11 residues. Germline V gene data show CDR1 as LNHDA and CDR2 as SQIVND (reference sequence). Here the CDR3 DNA reads TGTGCCAGTAGGTATAGCGGGACCCAGTACTTC. It codes for CASRYSGTQYF.